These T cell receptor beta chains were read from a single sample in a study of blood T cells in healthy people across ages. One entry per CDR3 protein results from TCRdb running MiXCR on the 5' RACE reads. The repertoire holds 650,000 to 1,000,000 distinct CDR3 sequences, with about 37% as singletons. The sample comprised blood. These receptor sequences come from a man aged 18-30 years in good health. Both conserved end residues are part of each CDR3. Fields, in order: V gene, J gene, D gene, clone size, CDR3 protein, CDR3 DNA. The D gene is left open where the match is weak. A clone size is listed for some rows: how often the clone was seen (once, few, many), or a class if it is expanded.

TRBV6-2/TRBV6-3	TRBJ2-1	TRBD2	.	CASSTGTSSSEQFF	TGTGCCAGCAGCACCGGGACTAGCTCCAGTGAGCAGTTCTTC
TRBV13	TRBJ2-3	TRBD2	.	CASSVTSGGRDTQYF	TGTGCCAGCAGCGTAACTAGCGGGGGGCGTGATACGCAGTATTTT
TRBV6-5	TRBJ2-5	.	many	CASSYNPSGQETQYF	TGTGCCAGCAGTTACAATCCGTCAGGGCAAGAGACCCAGTACTTC
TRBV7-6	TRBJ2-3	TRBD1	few	CASSLKQGPVPDTQYF	TGTGCCAGCAGCTTAAAACAGGGGCCGGTGCCAGATACGCAGTATTTT
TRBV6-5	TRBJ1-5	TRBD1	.	CASSYSQGGNQPQHF	TGTGCCAGCAGTTACTCACAGGGGGGCAATCAGCCCCAGCATTTT
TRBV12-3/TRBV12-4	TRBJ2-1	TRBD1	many	CASRRTGGKNEQFF	TGTGCCAGCAGGCGGACAGGGGGGAAGAATGAGCAGTTCTTC
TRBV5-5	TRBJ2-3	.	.	CASRILQGQDTQYF	TGTGCCAGCAGGATCCTACAAGGCCAGGATACGCAGTATTTT
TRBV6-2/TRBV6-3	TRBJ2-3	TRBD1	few	CASNRDRRTDTQYF	TGTGCCAGCAATAGGGACAGGCGCACAGATACGCAGTATTTT
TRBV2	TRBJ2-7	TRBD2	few	CASSREGHEQYF	TGTGCCAGCAGCCGGGAGGGGCACGAGCAGTACTTC
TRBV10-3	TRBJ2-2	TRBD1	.	CAIRGQGSTGELFF	TGTGCCATCAGAGGACAGGGGAGTACCGGGGAGCTGTTTTTT
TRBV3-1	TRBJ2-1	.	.	CASSHLSVNNGQFF	TGTGCCAGCAGCCATCTTTCGGTGAACAATGGGCAGTTCTTC
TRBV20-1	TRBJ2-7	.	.	CSASTLGGGSYNEQYF	TGTAGTGCTAGCACTTTAGGGGGGGGCTCCTACAATGAGCAGTACTTC
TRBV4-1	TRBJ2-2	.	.	CASSQVGLNTGELSF	TGCGCCAGCAGCCAAGTCGGACTGAACACCGGGGAGCTGTCTTTT
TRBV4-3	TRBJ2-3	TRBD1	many	CASSEGTGDTDTQYF	TGCGCCAGCAGCGAAGGGACAGGAGACACAGATACGCAGTATTTT
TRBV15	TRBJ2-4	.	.	CATSNGQSAKNIQYF	TGTGCCACCAGCAATGGGCAGTCGGCCAAAAACATTCAGTACTTC
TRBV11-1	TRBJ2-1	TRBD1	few	CASTQFRDRVDEQFF	TGTGCCAGCACCCAGTTCCGGGACAGGGTCGATGAGCAGTTCTTC
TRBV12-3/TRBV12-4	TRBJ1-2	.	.	CASSFGVRGGSGYTF	TGTGCCAGCAGTTTTGGGGTTCGGGGGGGCAGTGGCTACACCTTC
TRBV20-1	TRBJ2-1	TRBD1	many	CSAIDRGTHNEQFF	TGCAGTGCGATAGACAGGGGGACACACAATGAGCAGTTCTTC
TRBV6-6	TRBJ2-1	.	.	CASSKPASYNEQFF	TGTGCCAGCAGCAAACCAGCCTCCTACAATGAGCAGTTCTTC
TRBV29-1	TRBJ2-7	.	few	CSVQRGYEQYF	TGCAGCGTTCAGAGGGGTTACGAGCAGTACTTC
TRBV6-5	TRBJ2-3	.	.	CASSYSALPVDTQYF	TGTGCCAGCAGTTACTCGGCTCTACCCGTGGATACGCAGTATTTT
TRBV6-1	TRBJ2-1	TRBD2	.	CASSAPSGGIQETQFF	TGTGCCAGCAGTGCCCCTAGCGGGGGGATCCAAGAGACCCAGTTCTTC
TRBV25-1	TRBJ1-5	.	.	CAGSEGEGNQPQHF	TGTGCCGGCAGTGAAGGGGAGGGGAATCAGCCCCAGCATTTT
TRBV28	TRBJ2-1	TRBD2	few	CASSLPGGPSGYNEQFF	TGTGCCAGCAGTTTACCAGGAGGACCTAGCGGATACAATGAGCAGTTCTTC
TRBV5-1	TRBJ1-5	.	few	CASSPSDSSNQPQHF	TGCGCCAGCAGCCCATCGGACAGTTCCAATCAGCCCCAGCATTTT
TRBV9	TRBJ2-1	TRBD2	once	CASGEGLAYNEQFF	TGTGCCAGCGGCGAGGGACTAGCCTACAATGAGCAGTTCTTC